This section outlines one T cell receptor (beta chain) sequence together with its context. Its antigen is unknown. Base qualities are not at hand, and no much larger clone is one base apart. Participants in the prospective study were aged roughly 18 to 100 years, lived in some 24 United States geographic areas, and enrolled through a virtual design. Cohort assignment in the prospective study relied on participant-reported clinical history from a screening survey and a study questionnaire. For ImmuneRACE Cohort 3, a participant was defined as recovered based on two consecutive negative NP/OP PCR tests, clearance by a healthcare professional, or resolution of symptoms. Each participant in the prospective study had whole blood, serum and a nasopharyngeal or oropharyngeal swab collected by mobile phlebotomists. Prospective study participants could optionally give additional blood draws and questionnaires over an approximately 2-month period. Blood samples from the prospective study were shipped frozen or at room temperature prior to DNA extraction.

The record originates from a study of blood T cell repertoires in COVID-19 (dated by TCRdb to 2020 to 2022). Concerning the study at large: Samples covering the acute and convalescent phases of COVID-19 were provided by collaborators in the United States, Italy and Spain. The prospective study material was composed of cDNA or gDNA derived from T cells, B-cell-depleted T cells, or PBMCs. Subjects who had been exposed to COVID-19, were actively infected with it, or had recovered from it provided the deeply sampled blood TCRbeta repertoires that made up the dataset. A freely available public database, intended as a resource for researchers studying the immune response to SARS-CoV-2, is where the repertoires were released. Samples came from the ongoing ImmuneRACE study (first 160 participants) plus 1,254 subjects from 6 global collaborators. The sample metadata nearly always contained a de-identified subject ID, COVID-19 status, age in years and sex. Where available, HLA class I and class II types were obtained from metadata supplied by the sample provider rather than from assay-based typing. Beyond this particular receptor, the publication reports: The amount of clinical and demographic metadata varied by source and participant and was provided uncurated.

Reading from cysteine to phenylalanine, the CDR3 counts 15 amino acids. Only the CDR3 region is kept as DNA, spanning 45 bases read in frame from base 1. CDR1 and CDR2, per the germline V gene, are SGHTA and FQGNSA. V has 5 bases trimmed and J has 4 bases trimmed; junction bases matching no gene number 10. TCRbeta CDR3 regions were amplified from genomic DNA using the immunoSEQ Assay, a bias-controlled multiplex PCR. The paper's processing steps were these. The number of nucleated cells in each sample was estimated by amplification of reference gene primers within the assay. To quantify the absolute abundance of each unique TCRbeta CDR3 rearrangement, sequence reads were collapsed and filtered. For each sample, productive Simpson clonality was calculated as the square root of Simpson's diversity index across productive rearrangements. TCRdb took over this immuneACCESS table, retaining in-frame rearrangements with V and J assigned. Such tables are incomplete; in checked studies, under half of the missing clones stem from an unresolved V gene, and the remainder is unexplained. The V and J calls and clone size come from that table; D and trimming were worked out from the DNA. In this sample the table shows about 410,000 clones, just under 90% of which occur a single time. The top ten hold 1.7% of the sample.

The receptor's source is a woman in her 30s who had recovered from COVID-19. The sample was PBMCs or T cells enriched from blood (not recorded which). The chain is encoded by TRBV7-2 joined to TRBJ2-5; TRBD1 fits 7 bases in the junction. CDR3 protein: CASSRVDRLAETQYF. The DNA reads as follows: TGTGCCAGCAGCCGGGTGGACAGGCTGGCAGAGACCCAGTACTTC.